Listed below are T cell receptor beta chains from one sample, sequenced in a study of blood T cell repertoires in COVID-19. The repertoire was sequenced with immunoSEQ multiplex PCR; TCRdb's copy has only in-frame clones and lacks some. The sample carries 470,000 or so clones, approximately 85% recorded once. Input material: peripheral blood. Receptors originate from a human donor in a cohort sampled during active COVID-19. Both conserved end residues are part of each CDR3. D genes are given only for firm matches. The size of a clone is reported for some rows only, either as once, few or many, or as a class for expanded clones.

D,V,J,size,CDR3,DNA
.,TRBV7-3,TRBJ2-2,.,CASSLGARGTGELFF,TGTGCCAGCAGCTTGGGTGCCAGAGGGACCGGGGAGCTGTTTTTT
.,TRBV20-1,TRBJ1-1,.,CSAKKRAEAFF,TGCAGTGCTAAAAAGAGGGCGGAAGCTTTCTTT
.,TRBV6-5,TRBJ1-6,once,CASSRAAKTEPLHF,TGTGCCAGCAGCCGCGCCGCAAAGACTGAACCCCTCCACTTT
TRBD1,TRBV20-1,TRBJ2-2,.,CSASKDRGTGELFF,TGCAGTGCTAGTAAGGACAGGGGGACCGGGGAGCTGTTTTTT
TRBD1,TRBV25-1,TRBJ1-5,.,CASAGTGVSSNQPQHF,TGTGCCAGCGCCGGGACAGGGGTTTCAAGCAATCAGCCCCAGCATTTT
.,TRBV19,TRBJ1-2,.,CASSQGSPSGYTF,TGTGCCAGTAGTCAGGGGTCGCCGAGTGGCTACACCTTC
TRBD1,TRBV19,TRBJ1-5,.,CASLDREPLNQPQHF,TGTGCCAGTTTAGACAGGGAGCCACTCAATCAGCCCCAGCATTTT
.,TRBV5-6,TRBJ2-1,.,CASSLVASYNEQFF,TGTGCCAGCAGCTTGGTAGCGTCCTACAATGAGCAGTTCTTC
.,TRBV15,TRBJ2-7,.,CATSTDRGGSYEQYF,TGTGCCACCAGCACAGATCGGGGAGGCTCCTACGAGCAGTACTTC
.,TRBV4-2,TRBJ2-5,.,CASSQDGQQETQYF,TGTGCCAGCAGCCAAGATGGACAGCAAGAGACCCAGTACTTC
.,TRBV3-1/TRBV3-2,TRBJ2-2,.,CASSQDATNVFTGELFF,TGTGCCAGCAGCCAAGACGCCACAAACGTTTTCACCGGGGAGCTGTTTTTT
.,TRBV6-6,TRBJ1-5,few,CASSYGANQPQHF,TGTGCCAGCAGTTACGGGGCTAATCAGCCCCAGCATTTT
.,TRBV10-2,TRBJ2-3,once,CASSDEGYTDTQYF,TGCGCCAGCAGTGATGAGGGTTACACAGATACGCAGTATTTT
.,TRBV25-1,TRBJ1-2,.,CASQGGGYGYTF,TGTGCCTCCCAGGGCGGGGGCTATGGCTACACCTTC
.,TRBV30,TRBJ1-2,.,CAWRLWGGSYGYTF,TGTGCCTGGAGGCTTTGGGGGGGTTCCTATGGCTACACCTTC
TRBD1,TRBV4-3,TRBJ2-3,.,CASSQDFRGLGDTQYF,TGCGCCAGCAGCCAAGATTTCAGGGGGCTTGGAGATACGCAGTATTTT
.,TRBV7-3,TRBJ2-7,.,CASSLDSPPESEQYF,TGTGCCAGCAGCCTCGACTCCCCTCCTGAGTCCGAGCAGTACTTC
.,TRBV24-1,TRBJ1-1,.,CATRGDDENTEAFF,TGTGCCACCAGGGGCGACGACGAGAACACTGAAGCTTTCTTT
.,TRBV7-2,TRBJ1-5,.,CASSLAGRGQPQHF,TGTGCCAGCAGCTTAGCGGGGAGGGGACAGCCCCAGCATTTT
TRBD1,TRBV6-5,TRBJ1-1,.,CASSRGPNTEAFF,TGTGCCAGCAGTAGGGGGCCGAACACTGAAGCTTTCTTT
TRBD1,TRBV24-1,TRBJ2-5,.,CATSEGGQGYQETQYF,TGTGCCACCAGTGAGGGGGGACAGGGGTACCAAGAGACCCAGTACTTC
TRBD1,TRBV5-6,TRBJ1-1,once,CASSTGTGGNTEAFF,TGTGCCAGCAGCACCGGGACAGGGGGGAACACTGAAGCTTTCTTT
TRBD2,TRBV3-1/TRBV3-2,TRBJ2-5,.,CASSLRGGQETQYF,TGTGCCAGCAGCCTACGCGGGGGGCAAGAGACCCAGTACTTC
TRBD1,TRBV19,TRBJ2-2,.,CASSMTGGSGRELFF,TGTGCCAGTAGTATGACAGGGGGATCTGGCCGGGAGCTGTTTTTT
TRBD1,TRBV27,TRBJ2-7,.,CASSGSYRGPSYEQYF,TGTGCCAGCAGCGGAAGTTACAGGGGGCCTTCCTACGAGCAGTACTTC
TRBD2,TRBV11-2,TRBJ2-5,.,CASSLESWTSGSWETQYF,TGTGCCAGCAGCTTAGAGTCGTGGACTAGCGGGAGTTGGGAGACCCAGTACTTC
TRBD1,TRBV4-1,TRBJ1-4,once,CASSQGQGAISEKLFF,TGCGCCAGCAGCCAAGGACAGGGGGCGATTAGTGAAAAACTGTTTTTT
TRBD1,TRBV18,TRBJ2-7,.,CASSPNPGQGYEQYF,TGTGCCAGCTCACCAAATCCGGGACAGGGGTACGAGCAGTACTTC
TRBD2,TRBV2,TRBJ2-7,.,CASSIHPDWREGLSYEQYF,TGTGCCAGCAGTATCCACCCGGACTGGCGGGAGGGCCTCTCCTACGAGCAGTACTTC
.,TRBV9,TRBJ2-5,.,CASSVATGGQETQYF,TGTGCCAGCAGCGTAGCAACTGGAGGTCAAGAGACCCAGTACTTC
.,TRBV9,TRBJ1-1,.,CASSGRSYRAAFF,TGTGCCAGCAGCGGCCGGTCCTACAGGGCAGCTTTCTTT
.,TRBV6-4,TRBJ1-1,once,CASRPTANTEAFF,TGTGCCAGCAGACCGACAGCAAACACTGAAGCTTTCTTT
.,TRBV27,TRBJ2-1,.,CASASGLGNEQFF,TGTGCCAGCGCAAGCGGGCTGGGCAATGAGCAGTTCTTC
TRBD2,TRBV5-8,TRBJ2-2,.,CASSFGGGRNTGELFF,TGTGCCAGCAGCTTTGGCGGCGGGAGGAACACCGGGGAGCTGTTTTTT
TRBD1,TRBV12-5,TRBJ1-2,.,CASGGTAYGYTF,TGTGCTAGTGGGGGGACAGCCTATGGCTACACCTTC
TRBD1,TRBV19,TRBJ2-3,.,CASSLQGQGTDTQYF,TGTGCCAGTAGCTTACAGGGGCAAGGGACAGATACGCAGTATTTT
.,TRBV5-6,TRBJ1-5,many,CASSLSPGSSGPQHF,TGTGCCAGCAGCTTGTCGCCGGGTAGCTCTGGGCCCCAGCATTTT
TRBD1,TRBV28,TRBJ2-1,.,CASSLIVFWGQTSTGQFF,TGTGCCAGCAGTTTAATCGTATTTTGGGGACAGACCTCGACGGGGCAGTTCTTC
TRBD1,TRBV19,TRBJ2-7,.,CASSLGQGPYEQYF,TGTGCCAGTAGTTTGGGACAGGGCCCCTACGAGCAGTACTTC
TRBD2,TRBV10-3,TRBJ2-1,.,CAISESKFTSGINEQFF,TGTGCCATCAGTGAGTCGAAGTTTACTAGCGGGATTAATGAGCAGTTCTTC
TRBD1,TRBV9,TRBJ2-2,.,CASSGTGWTGELFF,TGTGCCAGCAGCGGGACAGGTTGGACCGGGGAGCTGTTTTTT
.,TRBV7-8,TRBJ2-3,once,CASSAHSTDTQYF,TGTGCCAGCAGCGCTCACTCCACAGATACGCAGTATTTT
TRBD1,TRBV19,TRBJ1-6,.,CASRKLGASGGLSPLHF,TGTGCCAGTAGAAAGCTAGGAGCTTCAGGGGGCCTATCACCCCTCCACTTT
TRBD1,TRBV18,TRBJ1-2,.,CASSPLDRAGYGYTF,TGTGCCAGCTCACCCCTTGACAGGGCAGGCTATGGCTACACCTTC
.,TRBV5-1,TRBJ1-5,.,CASSLDPGNSNQPQHF,TGCGCCAGCAGCTTGGACCCAGGGAACAGCAATCAGCCCCAGCATTTT
.,TRBV7-2,TRBJ1-1,.,CASSLGDGGYTEAFF,TGTGCCAGCAGCTTAGGCGACGGGGGGTACACTGAAGCTTTCTTT
TRBD1,TRBV11-1,TRBJ1-2,.,CASSLGRTGGVHGYTF,TGTGCCAGCAGCTTAGGGCGGACAGGGGGCGTGCACGGCTACACCTTC
TRBD2,TRBV5-8,TRBJ2-3,once,CASSAGLAGGTDTQYF,TGTGCCAGCAGCGCCGGACTAGCGGGAGGAACAGATACGCAGTATTTT
TRBD2,TRBV28,TRBJ2-1,.,CASSLWGTSSYNEQFF,TGTGCCAGCAGTTTATGGGGGACTAGCTCCTACAATGAGCAGTTCTTC
TRBD1,TRBV14,TRBJ2-7,.,CASSQPGQGISEQYF,TGTGCCAGCAGCCAACCGGGACAGGGGATCTCCGAGCAGTACTTC
.,TRBV27,TRBJ1-5,.,CASSLPGSEEYQPQHF,TGTGCCAGCAGTTTACCCGGATCGGAGGAATATCAGCCCCAGCATTTT
TRBD1,TRBV6-4,TRBJ1-2,.,CASSPTPDRGPYGYTF,TGTGCCAGCAGTCCTACCCCGGACAGGGGGCCATATGGCTACACCTTC
TRBD2,TRBV11-3,TRBJ2-1,.,CASSPQELAAPYNEQFF,TGTGCCAGCAGCCCCCAAGAACTAGCGGCCCCCTACAATGAGCAGTTCTTC
TRBD1,TRBV11-3,TRBJ2-2,.,CASSAGTGTGELFF,TGTGCCAGCAGCGCAGGGACAGGCACCGGGGAGCTGTTTTTT